This T cell receptor beta chain was sequenced during a study of blood T cell repertoires in COVID-19. Seattle's cohort entered during active infection and was followed longitudinally. The CDR3 has 14 residues. V shed 0 bases and J shed 1 base, with 6 bases lying between them. Germline V CDR1 and CDR2: ENHRY, SYGVKD. How the authors handled the data: The assay estimated nucleated cells by amplifying reference gene primers. The repertoire was sequenced with immunoSEQ multiplex PCR; TCRdb's copy has only in-frame clones and lacks some. V and J calls and clone size are copied from that table; D and trimming were computed from the DNA. The sample holds about 62,000 clones, approximately 90% seen once.

The chain links TRBV10-3 to TRBJ1-1, with D perhaps matching TRBD1 (6 bases). This TCR came from a woman aged 60-75 years with COVID-19, enrolled during active disease. Sample: peripheral blood. The CDR3 is CAISESDRNTEAFF. CDR3 coding DNA: TGTGCCATCAGTGAGTCGGACAGGAACACTGAAGCTTTCTTT.